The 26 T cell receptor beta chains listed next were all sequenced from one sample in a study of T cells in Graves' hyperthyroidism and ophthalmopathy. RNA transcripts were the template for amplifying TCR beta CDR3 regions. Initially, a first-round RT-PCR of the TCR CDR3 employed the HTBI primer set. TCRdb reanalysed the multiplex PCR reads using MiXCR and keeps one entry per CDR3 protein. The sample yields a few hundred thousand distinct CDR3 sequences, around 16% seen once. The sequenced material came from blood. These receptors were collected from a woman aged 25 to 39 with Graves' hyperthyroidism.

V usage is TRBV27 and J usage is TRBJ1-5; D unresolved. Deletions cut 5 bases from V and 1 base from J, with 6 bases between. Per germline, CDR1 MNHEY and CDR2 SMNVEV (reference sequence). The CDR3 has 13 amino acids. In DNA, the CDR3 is TGTGCCAGCAGTCTTAAGAGCAATCAGCCCCAGCATTTT. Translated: CASSLKSNQPQHF.

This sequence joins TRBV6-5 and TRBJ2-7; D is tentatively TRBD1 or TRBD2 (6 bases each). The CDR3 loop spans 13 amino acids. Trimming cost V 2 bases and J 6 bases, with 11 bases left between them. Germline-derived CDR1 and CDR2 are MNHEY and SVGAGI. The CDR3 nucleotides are TGTGCCAGCAGTTACCAAAGGGGGGTCGAGCAGTACTTC. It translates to CASSYQRGVEQYF.

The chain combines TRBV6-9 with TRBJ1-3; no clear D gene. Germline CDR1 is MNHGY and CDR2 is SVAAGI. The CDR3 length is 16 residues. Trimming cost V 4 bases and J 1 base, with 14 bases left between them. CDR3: CASSSGLSLSGNTIYF. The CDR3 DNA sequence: TGTGCCAGCAGTTCTGGACTTTCTCTTTCTGGAAACACCATATATTTT.

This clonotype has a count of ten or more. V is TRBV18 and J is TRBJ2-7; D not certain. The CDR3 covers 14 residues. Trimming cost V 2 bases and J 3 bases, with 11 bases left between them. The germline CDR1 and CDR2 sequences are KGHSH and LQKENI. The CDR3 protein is CASSPNDSNYEQYF. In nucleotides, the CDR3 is TGTGCCAGCTCACCAAACGACTCCAACTACGAGCAGTACTTC.

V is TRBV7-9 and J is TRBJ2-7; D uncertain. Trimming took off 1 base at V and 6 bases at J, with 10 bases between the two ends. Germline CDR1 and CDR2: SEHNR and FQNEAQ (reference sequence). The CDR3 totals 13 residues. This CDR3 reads CASSLDQGSEQYF. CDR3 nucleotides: TGTGCCAGCAGCTTAGATCAAGGAAGCGAGCAGTACTTC.

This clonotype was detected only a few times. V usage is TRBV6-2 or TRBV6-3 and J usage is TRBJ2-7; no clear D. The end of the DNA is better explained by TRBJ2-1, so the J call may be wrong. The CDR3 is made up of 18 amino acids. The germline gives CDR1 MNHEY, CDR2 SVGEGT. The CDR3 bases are TGTGCCAGCAGTTACTCGGCTTGGTCGGTCCCCGGCACCTACGAGCAGTTCTTC. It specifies CASSYSAWSVPGTYEQFF.

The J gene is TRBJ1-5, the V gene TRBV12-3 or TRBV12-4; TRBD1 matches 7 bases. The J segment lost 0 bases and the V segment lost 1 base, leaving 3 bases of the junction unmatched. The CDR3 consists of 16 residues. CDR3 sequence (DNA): TGTGCCAGCAGTTTAGAAAGGGGGCTTAGCAATCAGCCCCAGCATTTT. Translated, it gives CASSLERGLSNQPQHF.

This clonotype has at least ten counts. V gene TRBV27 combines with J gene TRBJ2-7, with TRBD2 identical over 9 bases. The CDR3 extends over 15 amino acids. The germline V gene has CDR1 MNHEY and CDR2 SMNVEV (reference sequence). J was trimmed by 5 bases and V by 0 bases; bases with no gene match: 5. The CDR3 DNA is TGTGCCAGCAGTTTATCTTCTAGCGGGACCCACGAGCAGTACTTC. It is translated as CASSLSSSGTHEQYF.

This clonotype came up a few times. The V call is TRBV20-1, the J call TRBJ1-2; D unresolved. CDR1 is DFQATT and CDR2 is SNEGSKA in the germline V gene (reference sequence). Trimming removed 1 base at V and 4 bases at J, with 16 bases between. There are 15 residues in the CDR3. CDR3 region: CSARVYSSIFYGYTF. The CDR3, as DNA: TGCAGTGCTAGAGTATACAGCTCCATATTCTATGGCTACACCTTC.

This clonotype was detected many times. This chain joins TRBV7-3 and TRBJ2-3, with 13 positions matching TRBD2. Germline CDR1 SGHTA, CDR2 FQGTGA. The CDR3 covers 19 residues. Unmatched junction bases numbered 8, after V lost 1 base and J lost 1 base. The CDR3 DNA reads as TGTGCCAGCAGCTTAAGGGGCGGGGGACTAGCGGGGCGCACAGATACGCAGTATTTT. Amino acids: CASSLRGGGLAGRTDTQYF.

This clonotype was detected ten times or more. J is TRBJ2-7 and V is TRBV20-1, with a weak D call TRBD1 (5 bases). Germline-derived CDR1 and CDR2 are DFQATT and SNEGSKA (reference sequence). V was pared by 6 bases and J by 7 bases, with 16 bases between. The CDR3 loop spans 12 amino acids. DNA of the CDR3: TGCAGTGCGGACGCAGGGTTGGGGGAGCAGTACTTC. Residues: CSADAGLGEQYF.

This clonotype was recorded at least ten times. The CDR3 reads CASSFRVGYNEQFF. The CDR3 region has the DNA TGTGCCAGCAGCTTCAGGGTTGGCTACAATGAGCAGTTCTTC. The rearrangement uses TRBV11-3 and TRBJ2-1, with D perhaps matching TRBD1 (5 bases). Between the trimmed V and J ends, which lost 3 bases and 3 bases, there was a span of 9 bases. Germline lookup yields CDR1 SGHNT and CDR2 YENEEA. This CDR3 has 14 residues.

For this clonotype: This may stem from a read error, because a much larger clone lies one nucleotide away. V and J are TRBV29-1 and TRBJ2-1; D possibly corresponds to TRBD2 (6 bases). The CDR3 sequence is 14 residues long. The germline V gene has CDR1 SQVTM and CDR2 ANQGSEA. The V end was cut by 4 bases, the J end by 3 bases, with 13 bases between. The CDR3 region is CSVGGGINYNEQFF. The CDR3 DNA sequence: TGCAGCGTTGGCGGAGGGATCAACTACAATGAGCAGTTCTTC.

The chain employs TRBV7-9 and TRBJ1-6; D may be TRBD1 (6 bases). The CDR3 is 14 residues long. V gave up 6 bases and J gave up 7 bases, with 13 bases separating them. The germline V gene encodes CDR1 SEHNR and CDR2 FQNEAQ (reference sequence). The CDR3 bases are TGTGCCAGCAGTCAGGACAGTCCCAATTCACCCCTCCACTTT. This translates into CASSQDSPNSPLHF.

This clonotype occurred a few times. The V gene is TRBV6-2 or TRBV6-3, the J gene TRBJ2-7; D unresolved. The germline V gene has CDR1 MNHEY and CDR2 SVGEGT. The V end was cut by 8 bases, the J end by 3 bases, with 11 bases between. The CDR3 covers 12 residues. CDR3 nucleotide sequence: TGTGCCAGCGCCGGAACCATCTACGAGCAGTACTTC. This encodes CASAGTIYEQYF.

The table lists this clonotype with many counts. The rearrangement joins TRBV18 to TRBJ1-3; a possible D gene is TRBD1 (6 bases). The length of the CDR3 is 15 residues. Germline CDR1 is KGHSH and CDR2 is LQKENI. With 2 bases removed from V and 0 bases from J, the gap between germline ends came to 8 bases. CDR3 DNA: TGTGCCAGCTCACCAACAGGGATCTCTGGAAACACCATATATTTT. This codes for CASSPTGISGNTIYF.

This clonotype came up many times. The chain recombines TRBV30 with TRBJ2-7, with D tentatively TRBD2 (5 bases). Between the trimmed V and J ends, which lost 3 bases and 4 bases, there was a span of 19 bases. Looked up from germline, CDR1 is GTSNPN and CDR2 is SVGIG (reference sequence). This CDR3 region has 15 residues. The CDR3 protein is CAWSTAREAGYEQYF. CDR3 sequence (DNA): TGTGCCTGGAGCACCGCGAGGGAAGCAGGTTACGAGCAGTACTTC. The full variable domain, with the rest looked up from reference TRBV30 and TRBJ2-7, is SQTIHQWPATLVQPVGSPLSLECTVEGTSNPNLYWYRQAAGRGLQLLFYSVGIGQISSEVPQNLSASRPQDRQFILSSKKLLLSDSGFYLCAWSTAREAGYEQYFGPGTRLTVT.

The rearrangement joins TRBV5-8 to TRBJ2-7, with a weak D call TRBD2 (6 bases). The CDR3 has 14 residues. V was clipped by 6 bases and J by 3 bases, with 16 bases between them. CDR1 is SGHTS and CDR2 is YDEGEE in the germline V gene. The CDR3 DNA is TGTGCCAGCAATCCCCTGGGACTCAACTACGAGCAGTACTTC. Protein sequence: CASNPLGLNYEQYF.

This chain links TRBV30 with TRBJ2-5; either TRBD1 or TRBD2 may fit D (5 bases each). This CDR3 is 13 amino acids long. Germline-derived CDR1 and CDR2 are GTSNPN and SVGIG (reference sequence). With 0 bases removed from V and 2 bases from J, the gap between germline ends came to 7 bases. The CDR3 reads CAWSVGVQETQYF. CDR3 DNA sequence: TGTGCCTGGAGTGTGGGGGTTCAAGAGACCCAGTACTTC.

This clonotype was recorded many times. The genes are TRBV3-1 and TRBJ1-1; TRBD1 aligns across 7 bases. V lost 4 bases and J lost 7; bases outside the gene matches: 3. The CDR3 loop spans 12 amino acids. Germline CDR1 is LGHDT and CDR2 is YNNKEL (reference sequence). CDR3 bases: TGTGCCAGCAGCCCGACAGGGTATGAAGCTTTCTTT. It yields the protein CASSPTGYEAFF.

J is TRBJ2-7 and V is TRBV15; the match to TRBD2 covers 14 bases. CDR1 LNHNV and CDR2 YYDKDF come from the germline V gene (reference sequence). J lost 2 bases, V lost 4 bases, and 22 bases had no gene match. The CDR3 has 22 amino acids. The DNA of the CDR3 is TGTGCCACCAGCACAACAAGAGCCGGGACTAGCGGGAGTTCCCTCGTGCCCTACGAGCAGTACTTC. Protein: CATSTTRAGTSGSSLVPYEQYF.

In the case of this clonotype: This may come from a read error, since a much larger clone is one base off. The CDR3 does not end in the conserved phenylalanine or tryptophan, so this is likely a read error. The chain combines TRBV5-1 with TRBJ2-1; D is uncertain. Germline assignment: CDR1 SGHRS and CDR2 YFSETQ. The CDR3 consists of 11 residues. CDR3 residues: CASTFYNEQFS. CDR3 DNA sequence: TGTGCCAGCACCTTCTACAATGAGCAGTTCTCC.

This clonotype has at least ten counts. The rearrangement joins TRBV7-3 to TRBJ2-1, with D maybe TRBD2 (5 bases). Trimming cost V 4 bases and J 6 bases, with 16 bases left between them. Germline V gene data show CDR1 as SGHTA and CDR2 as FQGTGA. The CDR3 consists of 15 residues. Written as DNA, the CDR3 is TGTGCCAGCAGCTCCGGACTGGACCTCTTCAATGAGCAGTTCTTC. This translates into CASSSGLDLFNEQFF.

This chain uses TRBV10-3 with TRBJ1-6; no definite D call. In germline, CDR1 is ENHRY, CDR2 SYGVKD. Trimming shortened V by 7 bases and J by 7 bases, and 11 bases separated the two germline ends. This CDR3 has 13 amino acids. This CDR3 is CAINRNENSPLHF. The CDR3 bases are TGTGCCATCAATCGGAACGAGAATTCACCCCTCCACTTT.

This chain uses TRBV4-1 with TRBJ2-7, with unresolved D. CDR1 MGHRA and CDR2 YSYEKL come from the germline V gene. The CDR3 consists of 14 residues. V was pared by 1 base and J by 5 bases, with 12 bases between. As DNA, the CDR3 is TGCGCCAGCAGCCAAGTGGGTGTTTCGGACGAGCAGTACTTC. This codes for CASSQVGVSDEQYF.

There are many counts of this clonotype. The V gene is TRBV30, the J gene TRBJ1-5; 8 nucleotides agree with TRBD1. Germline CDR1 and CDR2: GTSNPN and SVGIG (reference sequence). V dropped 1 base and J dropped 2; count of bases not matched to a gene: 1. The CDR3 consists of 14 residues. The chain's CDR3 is CAWSADRGNQPQHF. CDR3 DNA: TGTGCCTGGAGTGCGGACAGGGGCAATCAGCCCCAGCATTTT.